These 9 T cell receptor beta chains were sequenced from one sample in a study of cytomegalovirus exposure and HLA in healthy donors (dated by TCRdb to 2015 to 2018). To prepare the library, the immunoSEQ multiplex PCR assay was applied. Imported from immuneACCESS, the table was reduced by TCRdb to in-frame sequences with V and J called. These copies leave out some clones; in studies compared against another copy, an unresolved V gene accounts for under half, and the cause of the remainder is not known. The sample table contains tens of thousands of clones; only one count was recorded for around 94% of them. The leading ten clones occupy roughly 3.2% of the sample. The sample was PBMCs. The receptors come from a woman in her late teens or twenties in good health and CMV-seropositive.

The chain recombines TRBV19 with TRBJ2-3; TRBD1 is a possible D gene (6 bases). CDR3 length: 15 residues. Germline V gene sequence: CDR1 LNHDA, CDR2 SQIVND (reference sequence). Trimming took 1 base from V and 3 from J, leaving 11 bases between them. Here the CDR3 DNA reads TGTGCCAGTAGTATAGCCCAGGGGCGGACAGATACGCAGTATTTT. It translates to CASSIAQGRTDTQYF.

The CDR3 DNA is TGTGCCAGCAGCAGCCCCGGGACCTACAATGAGCAGTTCTTC. Translation: CASSSPGTYNEQFF. This sequence joins TRBV7-2 and TRBJ2-1, with D possibly being TRBD2 (5 bases). CDR1 SGHTA and CDR2 FQGNSA come from the germline V gene. The CDR3 runs 14 residues. Trimming removed 5 bases from V and 2 bases from J, with 10 bases in between.

The rearrangement links TRBV30 to TRBJ1-6, with a weak D call TRBD1 (6 bases). The CDR3 runs to 15 residues. Germline loops: CDR1 GTSNPN, CDR2 SVGIG (reference sequence). Trimming took 2 bases from V and 7 from J, leaving 15 bases between them. The CDR3 reads CAWSTLTGRNSPLHF. DNA of the CDR3: TGTGCCTGGAGTACCCTGACAGGCCGCAATTCACCCCTCCACTTT. The full variable domain, with the rest looked up from reference TRBV30 and TRBJ1-6, is SQTIHQWPATLVQPVGSPLSLECTVEGTSNPNLYWYRQAAGRGLQLLFYSVGIGQISSEVPQNLSASRPQDRQFILSSKKLLLSDSGFYLCAWSTLTGRNSPLHFGNGTRLTVT.

This chain connects TRBV15 to TRBJ2-6; D is unresolved. Trimming cost V 1 base and J 0 bases, with 13 bases left between them. The CDR3 is 18 amino acids. From germline, CDR1 is LNHNV and CDR2 YYDKDF (reference sequence). CDR3 in amino acids: CATSRVAGSYSGANVLTF. CDR3 nucleotides: TGTGCCACCAGCAGAGTCGCAGGATCCTACTCTGGGGCCAACGTCCTGACTTTC.

This clone has just a few counts. The rearrangement uses TRBV6-4 and TRBJ2-1, with TRBD2 identical over 15 bases. The V segment lost 4 bases and the J segment 6 bases; nucleotides outside the gene matches: 1. Germline-derived CDR1 and CDR2 are MRHNA and SNTAGT. CDR3 length equals 15 residues. The chain's CDR3 is CASSGTSGGANEQFF. CDR3 DNA sequence: TGTGCCAGCAGTGGGACTAGCGGGGGGGCCAATGAGCAGTTCTTC.

The rearrangement uses TRBV29-1 and TRBJ1-2; D remains ambiguous. Germline values: CDR1 SQVTM, CDR2 ANQGSEA. Trimming took 4 bases from V and 5 from J, leaving 20 bases between them. This CDR3 comprises 15 residues. The CDR3 loop reads CSVGEQFTTSYGYTF. CDR3 DNA: TGCAGCGTTGGCGAGCAATTTACCACCTCTTATGGCTACACCTTC.

CDR3 nucleotide sequence: TGTGCCAGCAGCGGGGGACAGGACACTGAAGCTTTCTTT. It encodes CASSGGQDTEAFF. The genes are TRBV13 and TRBJ1-1; 8 bases are a match to TRBD1. This CDR3 is built from 13 residues. CDR1 and CDR2 (germline): PRHDT, FYEKMQ (reference sequence). Trimming took 5 bases from V and 3 from J; bases not matched to a gene: 2.

The chain carries TRBV27 and TRBJ2-1; possible D gene TRBD2, 6 bases. CDR3 length: 14 residues. Germline assignment: CDR1 MNHEY and CDR2 SMNVEV (reference sequence). The V and J ends lost 6 bases and 2 bases respectively, with 11 bases between them. This chain's CDR3 is CASRERATYNEQFF. In DNA, the CDR3 is TGTGCCAGCAGAGAGCGGGCCACCTACAATGAGCAGTTCTTC.

The chain combines TRBV28 with TRBJ2-1, with 9 bases that match TRBD2. The V segment lost 8 bases and the J segment 7 bases; nucleotides outside the gene matches: 15. CDR1 is MDHEN and CDR2 is SYDVKM in the germline V gene. This CDR3 has 16 residues. CDR3 amino acids: CASRSRAGGPSNEQFF. DNA for the CDR3: TGTGCCAGCCGGAGTAGGGCGGGAGGGCCGAGTAATGAGCAGTTCTTC.